This TCR beta chain is drawn from a study of blood T cell repertoires in COVID-19. The overall study: Samples came from the United States, Italy and Spain, spanning acute and convalescent COVID-19.

The study drew participants aged roughly 18 to 95 years from 20 to 30 US areas. Per germline, CDR1 SNHLY and CDR2 FYNNEI. V was shortened by 10 bases and J by 1 base, with 13 bases between the two germline ends. The CDR3 length is 14 residues. In the original analysis: How many nucleated cells were present was estimated from reference gene primer amplification. The assay was immunoSEQ multiplex PCR, and TCRdb's table has in-frame clones only and misses some. V, J and clone size are taken as reported in that table, and D and trimming were inferred from the DNA itself. The data show about 240,000 clones, about 86% seen once.

The source is a woman aged 40 to 50 with acute COVID-19. The genes are TRBV2 and TRBJ1-4; TRBD1 is a possible D gene (5 bases). What was sequenced was PBMCs or T cells enriched from blood (not recorded which). CDR3 sequence: CATRQSVTNEKLFF. The CDR3 region has the DNA TGTGCCACACGACAGAGTGTAACTAATGAAAAACTGTTTTTT.